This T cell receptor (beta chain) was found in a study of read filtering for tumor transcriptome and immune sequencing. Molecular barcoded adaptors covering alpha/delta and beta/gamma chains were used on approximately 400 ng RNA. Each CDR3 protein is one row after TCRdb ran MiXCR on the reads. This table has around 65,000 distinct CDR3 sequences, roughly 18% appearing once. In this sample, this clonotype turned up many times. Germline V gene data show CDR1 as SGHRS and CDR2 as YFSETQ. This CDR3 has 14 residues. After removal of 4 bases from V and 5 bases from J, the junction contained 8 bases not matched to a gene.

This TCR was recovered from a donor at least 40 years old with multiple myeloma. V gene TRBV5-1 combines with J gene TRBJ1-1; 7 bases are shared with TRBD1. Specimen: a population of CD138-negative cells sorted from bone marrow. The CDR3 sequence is CASSLGQLGTEAFF. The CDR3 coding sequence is TGCGCCAGCAGCCTGGGACAGTTGGGGACTGAAGCTTTCTTT.